Listed here are 9 T cell receptor beta chains from one sample, sequenced in a study of blood T cell repertoires in COVID-19. The data were produced by immunoSEQ multiplex PCR, yet TCRdb's version contains in-frame clones alone and is incomplete. Among fewer than 130,000 clones listed, about three quarters were seen once. Source material: peripheral blood. These receptors all stem from a woman of 80 years or more with active or convalescent COVID-19.

This chain joins TRBV18 and TRBJ1-5, with D possibly being TRBD1 (6 bases). Germline values: CDR1 KGHSH, CDR2 LQKENI. The CDR3 sequence is 18 residues long. V shed 0 bases and J shed 8 bases, with 23 bases lying between them. CDR3 nucleotides: TGTGCCAGCTCACCACCTAACTTATTGGGGGGGCCATCCAAGCCCCAGCATTTT. Amino acid sequence: CASSPPNLLGGPSKPQHF.

This chain links TRBV7-9 with TRBJ2-7; 10 bases are shared with TRBD1. V dropped 4 bases and J dropped 1; count of bases not matched to a gene: 4. The CDR3 totals 15 residues. CDR1 and CDR2 from the germline V gene are SEHNR and FQNEAQ (reference sequence). The CDR3 loop is CASSSTGGASYEQYF. The CDR3 bases are TGTGCCAGCAGCTCGACAGGGGGCGCGTCCTACGAGCAGTACTTC.

This chain uses TRBV6-2 or TRBV6-3 with TRBJ1-2; D unresolved. The germline gives CDR1 MNHEY, CDR2 SVGEGT. This CDR3 has 15 amino acids. V shed 2 bases and J shed 6 bases, with 16 bases lying between them. The CDR3 loop is CASSYSRGHLHGYTF. CDR3 bases: TGTGCCAGCAGTTACAGCCGTGGGCACTTGCATGGCTACACCTTC.

The V and J genes are TRBV21-1 and TRBJ1-6. TRBV21-1 is labeled a pseudogene. This CDR3 spans 13 amino acids. The CDR3 reads CASSNYRNSPLHF. DNA for the CDR3: TGTGCCAGCAGCAATTATCGTAATTCACCCCTCCACTTT.

Only a few counts were recorded for this clone. The J gene is TRBJ2-1, the V gene TRBV19; D remains ambiguous. The V end was cut by 4 bases, the J end by 1 base, with 11 bases between. The CDR3 has 15 amino acids. The germline gives CDR1 LNHDA, CDR2 SQIVND (reference sequence). DNA for the CDR3: TGTGCCAGTAGTACGCTCGGCGGATCCTACAATGAGCAGTTCTTC. It is translated as CASSTLGGSYNEQFF.

V gene TRBV5-6 combines with J gene TRBJ2-7; 8 bases are shared with TRBD2. The junction had 5 bases not matched to a gene; V was cut back by 6 bases and J by 3 bases. Germline V gene data show CDR1 as SGHDT and CDR2 as YYEEEE. The CDR3 has 13 amino acids. The CDR3 DNA follows: TGTGCCAGCAAAACTAGCGGATTCTACGAGCAGTACTTC. This codes for CASKTSGFYEQYF.

This clone was seen a single time. The rearrangement links TRBV11-2 to TRBJ2-3; TRBD2 aligns across 11 bases. This CDR3 is 17 amino acids long. The germline V gene has CDR1 SGHAT and CDR2 FQNNGV. The ends lost 1 base at V and 3 bases at J; junction bases unmatched: 6. In DNA form, the CDR3 reads TGTGCCAGCAGCTTAGGGGTTACTAGCGGGAGTACAGATACGCAGTATTTT. Protein sequence: CASSLGVTSGSTDTQYF.

The chain links TRBV5-1 to TRBJ2-3; 8 nucleotides align to TRBD2. The trim removed 4 bases at V and 2 bases at J, leaving 6 bases unmatched. The germline CDR1 and CDR2 sequences are SGHRS and YFSETQ. The length of the CDR3 is 15 residues. CDR3 region: CASSPWTSLTDTQYF. The CDR3 DNA reads as TGCGCCAGCAGCCCCTGGACTAGCCTCACAGATACGCAGTATTTT.

J is TRBJ2-2 and V is TRBV11-2; D possibly corresponds to TRBD1 (5 bases). CDR3 size: 17 residues. V was trimmed by 5 bases and J by 5 bases, leaving 21 bases between them. Germline CDR1 SGHAT, CDR2 FQNNGV. The CDR3 coding sequence is TGTGCCAGCAGCCTCCGCCGGCCCCAAGGGGTAACCGGGGAGCTGTTTTTT. Translating it yields CASSLRRPQGVTGELFF. The full variable domain, in which reference TRBV11-2 and TRBJ2-2 provide the parts outside the CDR3, is EAGVAQSPRYKIIEKRQSVAFWCNPISGHATLYWYQQILGQGPKLLIQFQNNGVVDDSQLPKDRFSAERLKGVDSTLKIQPAKLEDSAVYLCASSLRRPQGVTGELFFGEGSRLTVL.